One sample yielded the 12 T cell receptor beta chains listed below, sequenced in a study of blood T cell repertoires in COVID-19. Profiling relied on immunoSEQ multiplex PCR, and the TCRdb table lists in-frame clones only, not all of them. The repertoire holds roughly 340,000 clones, with roughly 90% as singletons. The sequencing sample was made of peripheral blood. These receptor sequences come from a woman in her thirties with COVID-19, enrolled during active disease.

This clone was observed once. The chain's CDR3 is CASSPPSVGLGETQYF. CDR3 nucleotides: TGTGCCAGCTCTCCGCCTTCCGTGGGGCTCGGAGAGACCCAGTACTTC. The rearrangement joins TRBV18 to TRBJ2-5; D might be TRBD1 (5 bases). The length of the CDR3 is 16 residues. Germline V CDR1 and CDR2: KGHSH, LQKENI. Trimming cost V 6 bases and J 4 bases, with 21 bases left between them.

This sequence joins TRBV9 and TRBJ2-5; D uncertain. CDR3 length equals 13 residues. Per germline, CDR1 SGDLS and CDR2 YYNGEE. The V end lost 3 bases, the J end lost 1 base, and 7 bases lay between the germline ends. The CDR3 loop reads CASSAGVQETQYF. The CDR3 nucleotides read TGTGCCAGCAGCGCAGGCGTCCAAGAGACCCAGTACTTC.

The chain employs TRBV19 and TRBJ1-2, with D unclear. The V end lost 2 bases, the J end lost 3 bases, and 13 bases lay between the germline ends. The CDR3 length is 15 residues. Germline values: CDR1 LNHDA, CDR2 SQIVND (reference sequence). Here the CDR3 DNA reads TGTGCCAGTAGTATAAGGGAGGGTGGGGACTATGGCTACACCTTC. Translated: CASSIREGGDYGYTF. The whole variable domain, filled in from reference TRBV19 and TRBJ1-2, reads DGGITQSPKYLFRKEGQNVTLSCEQNLNHDAMYWYRQDPGQGLRLIYYSQIVNDFQKGDIAEGYSVSREKKESFPLTVTSAQKNPTAFYLCASSIREGGDYGYTFGSGTRLTVV.

The V gene is TRBV28, the J gene TRBJ1-1; D is ambiguous. The CDR3 is 15 amino acids. The V and J ends lost 8 bases and 4 bases respectively, with 20 bases between them. Germline V gene data show CDR1 as MDHEN and CDR2 as SYDVKM. In DNA form, the CDR3 reads TGTGCCAGCCAGAGCGGAGGCTTGGGTATCACTGAAGCTTTCTTT. Protein product: CASQSGGLGITEAFF.

V usage is TRBV4-1 and J usage is TRBJ2-2; 13 bases align to TRBD2. The CDR3 length is 15 residues. V gave up 7 bases and J gave up 4 bases; unmatched junction bases: 3. Germline V lookup: CDR1 MGHRA, CDR2 YSYEKL. The CDR3 DNA is TGCGCCAGCACCGGGACTAGCGGGGCCACCGGGGAGCTGTTTTTT. Protein product: CASTGTSGATGELFF.

V and J are TRBV7-2 and TRBJ1-2; a possible D gene is TRBD1 (6 bases). The ends were cut back, 4 bases at V and 1 base at J, with 13 bases in the middle. This CDR3 has 15 residues. Germline loops: CDR1 SGHTA, CDR2 FQGNSA. The CDR3 DNA follows: TGTGCCAGCAGCTGGGGGCAGGGGCTTAACTATGGCTACACCTTC. It encodes CASSWGQGLNYGYTF.

The chain carries TRBV21-1 and TRBJ2-7; the tabulated D call, TRBD1, remains unverified against the DNA. TRBV21-1 is labeled a pseudogene. The CDR3 totals 17 residues. The CDR3 region has the DNA TGTGCCAGCAGCAAAGATCCGTCGGGACAGGGGGCCCTCGAGCAGTACGTC. It specifies CASSKDPSGQGALEQYV.

The chain employs TRBV5-1 and TRBJ1-5, with D possibly matching TRBD1 (5 bases). Germline CDR1 and CDR2: SGHRS and YFSETQ. The CDR3 runs to 15 residues. The V gene lost 1 base and the J gene lost 2 bases, with 10 bases spanning the gap. CDR3 sequence: CASSLLGGGNQPQHF. The DNA for the CDR3 is TGCGCCAGCAGCTTGCTCGGGGGAGGCAATCAGCCCCAGCATTTT.

This chain links TRBV11-2 with TRBJ2-7; D is unresolved. The CDR3 is 12 residues long. Germline loops: CDR1 SGHAT, CDR2 FQNNGV. CDR3 DNA: TGTGCCAGCAGCGTGAATCGCCAGGAAATTAACGTC. This translates into CASSVNRQEINV.

The genes are TRBV4-2 and TRBJ2-3; 9 bases match TRBD2. This CDR3 region has 17 residues. The V gene end was trimmed by 0 bases and the J gene end by 3 bases; junction bases not matched to a gene: 7. The V gene's germline CDR1 is LGHNA and CDR2 YNFKEQ. The CDR3 nucleotides read TGTGCCAGCAGCCAAGACTATGCTAGCGGGGTAACAGATACGCAGTATTTT. Translation gives CASSQDYASGVTDTQYF.

The chain links TRBV10-3 to TRBJ2-7, with TRBD2 matching 11 bases. The V gene's germline CDR1 is ENHRY and CDR2 SYGVKD. The CDR3 is 15 amino acids. Losses at the gene ends were 6 bases for V and 2 bases for J; bases not matched to a gene: 6. CDR3 region: CAISLIAGGTYEQYF. CDR3 coding DNA: TGTGCCATCAGCCTTATAGCGGGGGGGACCTACGAGCAGTACTTC.

The chain recombines TRBV7-2 with TRBJ1-3, with no clear D. The CDR3 runs 15 residues. CDR1 is SGHTA, CDR2 FQGNSA, per germline. Trimming took off 3 bases at V and 3 bases at J, with 12 bases between the two ends. The CDR3 region is CASSFGGGFGNTIYF. The CDR3 DNA reads TGTGCCAGCAGCTTTGGAGGTGGCTTTGGAAACACCATATATTTT.